The 32 T cell receptor beta chains below were found in one sample sequenced in a study of T cell responses to AZD1222 COVID-19 vaccine. The protocol was immunoSEQ multiplex PCR, while the TCRdb copy is restricted to in-frame clones and leaves out a portion. The profile shows 95,000 to 150,000 clones, around nine tenths of them singletons. The sequencing used peripheral blood, collected on day 0 of AZD1222 vaccination. The receptors come from an adult in good health.

The rearrangement links TRBV6-1 to TRBJ2-1; 11 bases are a match to TRBD2. V trimming: 2 bases; J trimming: 10 bases; junction bases outside the gene matches: 7. The CDR3 runs 15 residues. Germline V gene data show CDR1 as MNHNS and CDR2 as SASEGT. CDR3 sequence reads: CASSERLAGGVEQFF. The DNA of the CDR3 is TGTGCCAGCAGTGAAAGGCTAGCGGGGGGTGTAGAGCAGTTCTTC.

The chain joins TRBV6-1 to TRBJ1-1; D is unresolved. This CDR3 contains 14 residues. The V gene lost 1 base and the J gene lost 0 bases, with 6 bases spanning the gap. In germline, CDR1 is MNHNS, CDR2 SASEGT. The DNA of the CDR3 is TGTGCCAGCAGTGAAGACAGCTTGAACACTGAAGCTTTCTTT. Its translation: CASSEDSLNTEAFF.

The chain has TRBV4-3 and TRBJ2-7; D unclear. From germline, CDR1 is LGHNA and CDR2 YSLEER. This CDR3 spans 17 amino acids. Trimming left V 0 bases short and J 2 bases short, with 17 bases between. The CDR3, as DNA: TGCGCCAGCAGCCAAGACCCGACCCGGGTCCCACCCTACGAGCAGTACTTC. It is translated as CASSQDPTRVPPYEQYF.

V is TRBV10-1 and J is TRBJ2-2; possibly TRBD1 or TRBD2 for D (6 bases each). Trimming pared 5 bases from V and 1 base from J, leaving 11 bases between. CDR1 WNHNN and CDR2 SYGVQD come from the germline V gene (reference sequence). This CDR3 is 15 amino acids long. The CDR3 DNA reads TGCGCCAGCAGTCCCGGGGGCTTGAACACCGGGGAGCTGTTTTTT. Its protein is CASSPGGLNTGELFF.

The rearrangement links TRBV11-2 to TRBJ2-7; D gene ambiguous. The CDR3 is 14 residues long. Germline V lookup: CDR1 SGHAT, CDR2 FQNNGV. V was pared by 0 bases and J by 2 bases, with 8 bases between. The CDR3 DNA is TGTGCCAGCAGCTTAGAGCCAGGTCCCTACGAGCAGTACTTC. It specifies CASSLEPGPYEQYF.

The chain combines TRBV27 with TRBJ2-5; 14 nucleotides line up with TRBD2. Trimming at V came to 8 bases and at J to 3 bases, leaving 11 bases not matched to a gene. CDR1 and CDR2 from the germline V gene are MNHEY and SMNVEV (reference sequence). The CDR3 contains 17 residues. The CDR3 is CASAPGLAGEPKETQYF. The CDR3 DNA follows: TGTGCCAGCGCTCCGGGACTAGCGGGGGAACCGAAAGAGACCCAGTACTTC.

This clone was observed once. The chain recombines TRBV6-1 with TRBJ2-1; D is perhaps TRBD2 (6 bases). Trimming stripped 4 bases from V and 2 bases from J, with 15 bases between. The CDR3 sequence is 16 residues long. CDR1 and CDR2 from the germline V gene are MNHNS and SASEGT. CDR3 nucleotides: TGTGCCAGCAGTGCGCTTAGCGGTAAAACCTACAATGAGCAGTTCTTC. It yields the protein CASSALSGKTYNEQFF.

The rearrangement joins TRBV7-2 to TRBJ2-7, with a tentative D call TRBD2 (6 bases). Between the trimmed V and J ends, which lost 0 bases and 10 bases, there was a span of 13 bases. In germline, CDR1 is SGHTA, CDR2 FQGNSA. The CDR3 consists of 13 residues. The CDR3 nucleotides read TGTGCCAGCAGCTTAGCGAGGGGAGGTGAACAGTACTTC. Translated, it gives CASSLARGGEQYF.

This clone was detected only a few times. The rearrangement links TRBV6-2 or TRBV6-3 to TRBJ2-2; 7 nucleotides match TRBD2. The junction had 9 bases not matched to a gene; V was cut back by 5 bases and J by 3 bases. The germline V gene has CDR1 MNHEY and CDR2 SVGEGT. The CDR3 runs 16 residues. In DNA form, the CDR3 reads TGTGCCAGCAGTATACCCCACGGGGGGTACACCGGGGAGCTGTTTTTT. Amino acid sequence: CASSIPHGGYTGELFF.

This sequence joins TRBV5-6 and TRBJ1-3, with D unclear. Trimming shortened V by 0 bases and J by 0 bases, and 7 bases separated the two germline ends. CDR3 size: 15 residues. Germline CDR1 reads SGHDT; CDR2 reads YYEEEE. CDR3 coding DNA: TGTGCCAGCAGCTTGGGTTGGATCTCTGGAAACACCATATATTTT. Translating gives CASSLGWISGNTIYF. The variable domain in full, with the rest retrieved from reference TRBV5-6 and TRBJ1-3, is DAGVTQSPTHLIKTRGQQVTLRCSPKSGHDTVSWYQQALGQGPQFIFQYYEEEERQRGNFPDRFSGHQFPNYSSELNVNALLLGDSALYLCASSLGWISGNTIYFGEGSWLTVV.

This clone was recorded a few times. The chain carries TRBV6-1 and TRBJ2-7, with 8 bases identical to TRBD1. The germline CDR1 and CDR2 sequences are MNHNS and SASEGT. The CDR3 is 13 residues long. V lost 3 bases, J lost 3 bases, and 1 base stayed unmatched. The CDR3 loop reads CASSEGQDYEQYF. In DNA form, the CDR3 reads TGTGCCAGCAGTGAGGGACAGGACTACGAGCAGTACTTC.

The chain links TRBV7-8 to TRBJ1-5; tentatively, D is TRBD1 (5 bases). In germline, CDR1 is SGHVS, CDR2 FQNEAQ. Trimming removed 5 bases from V and 7 bases from J, with 12 bases in between. CDR3 length: 13 residues. The CDR3 DNA sequence: TGTGCCAGCAGCCAGGGTCTATTCCAGCCCCAGCATTTT. This encodes CASSQGLFQPQHF.

This clone was found a few times. In nucleotides, the CDR3 is TGTGCCAGCAGCTTAGCTCAGTTCTCTGGGGCCAACGTCCTGACTTTC. Amino acids: CASSLAQFSGANVLTF. The V gene is TRBV7-6, the J gene TRBJ2-6, with D unresolved. V was clipped by 0 bases and J by 0 bases, with 6 bases between them. The CDR3 covers 16 residues. Germline values: CDR1 SGHVS, CDR2 FNYEAQ.

CDR3 sequence (DNA): TGCGCCAGCAGCCAAGAAGGGGGGGTCAATCAGCCCCAGCATTTT. It encodes CASSQEGGVNQPQHF. V and J are TRBV4-3 and TRBJ1-5; D is possibly TRBD1 (6 bases). Trimming shortened V by 0 bases and J by 3 bases, and 9 bases separated the two germline ends. The CDR3 is 15 residues long. CDR1 is LGHNA and CDR2 is YSLEER in the germline V gene.

This chain uses TRBV6-5 with TRBJ1-1, with D perhaps matching TRBD1 (6 bases). The CDR3 contains 14 residues. Trimming stripped 4 bases from V and 0 bases from J, with 9 bases between. From germline, CDR1 is MNHEY and CDR2 SVGAGI. The CDR3 DNA reads as TGTGCCAGCAGTTCGGGACACCTGAACACTGAAGCTTTCTTT. Its translation: CASSSGHLNTEAFF.

The J gene is TRBJ2-7, the V gene TRBV4-1; 11 bases align to TRBD1. The CDR3 contains 16 residues. Trimming took 4 bases from V and 3 from J; bases not matched to a gene: 8. Germline-derived CDR1 and CDR2 are MGHRA and YSYEKL. CDR3 in amino acids: CASSLTWTGGVYEQYF. DNA for the CDR3: TGCGCCAGCAGCCTTACGTGGACAGGGGGCGTCTACGAGCAGTACTTC.

The chain has TRBV5-5 and TRBJ1-2; 8 nucleotides line up with TRBD1. After removal of 0 bases from V and 4 bases from J, the junction contained 5 bases not matched to a gene. Germline values: CDR1 SGHKS, CDR2 YYEKEE (reference sequence). The CDR3 covers 15 residues. The CDR3 sequence: CASSLGQGLGYGYTF. CDR3 bases: TGTGCCAGCAGCTTGGGACAGGGGCTCGGCTATGGCTACACCTTC.

The J gene is TRBJ2-7, the V gene TRBV4-1; a possible D gene is TRBD2 (5 bases). Germline V gives CDR1 MGHRA, CDR2 YSYEKL. The CDR3 contains 12 residues. Trimming shortened V by 0 bases and J by 6 bases, and 6 bases separated the two germline ends. The CDR3 coding sequence is TGCGCCAGCAGCCAAGATCGGGGCGAGCAGTACTTC. This codes for CASSQDRGEQYF.

This clone was counted between two and nine times. One end of the junction is discordant with germline, which a read error may explain. V gene TRBV10-2 combines with J gene TRBJ1-5, with a weak D call TRBD1 (6 bases). The CDR3 totals 11 residues. Germline loops: CDR1 WSHSY, CDR2 SAAADI. The CDR3 DNA reads TGCGCCAGCGGGGGGGGGACACCCCAACATTTT. Its translation: CASGGGTPQHF.

V and J are TRBV11-2 and TRBJ1-1; TRBD1 might be the D (5 bases). The CDR3 covers 15 residues. CDR1 is SGHAT, CDR2 FQNNGV, per germline. Trimming cost V 3 bases and J 6 bases, with 17 bases left between them. The CDR3 spells CASSFTRVGSPEAFF. In DNA form, the CDR3 reads TGTGCCAGCAGCTTTACCAGGGTTGGGAGTCCTGAAGCTTTCTTT.

This chain connects TRBV3-1 (or the pseudogene TRBV3-2) to TRBJ2-7, with 10 bases identical to TRBD1. The CDR3 sequence is 16 residues long. CDR1 is LGHDT and CDR2 is YNNKEL in the germline V gene (reference sequence). Trimming removed 4 bases from V and 5 bases from J; junction bases left unmatched: 11. The CDR3 DNA is TGTGCCAGCAGCCCTCCTCCGGGACAGGGGTTCAACGAGCAGTACTTC. Translated, it gives CASSPPPGQGFNEQYF.

The chain couples TRBV5-4 to TRBJ2-7; 10 bases map to TRBD1. CDR1 and CDR2 from the germline V gene are SGHNT and YYREEE (reference sequence). V lost 4 bases and J lost 4; bases outside the gene matches: 8. This CDR3 spans 15 amino acids. Here the CDR3 DNA reads TGTGCCAGCAGCACAAGACAGGGGGCGGGTTACGAGCAGTACTTC. Encoded protein: CASSTRQGAGYEQYF.

J is TRBJ1-2 and V is TRBV11-2, with a tentative D call TRBD1 (5 bases). The V gene's germline CDR1 is SGHAT and CDR2 FQNNGV. Trimming removed 3 bases at V and 6 bases at J, with 11 bases between. The CDR3 is 13 amino acids. DNA for the CDR3: TGTGCCAGCAGCTTGTCAGGGAGGGATGGCTACACCTTC. Protein sequence: CASSLSGRDGYTF.

This chain uses TRBV11-2 with TRBJ2-7; D might be TRBD1 (6 bases). Germline assignment: CDR1 SGHAT and CDR2 FQNNGV. The CDR3 extends over 13 amino acids. Trimming stripped 6 bases from V and 3 bases from J, with 12 bases between. In DNA form, the CDR3 reads TGTGCCAGCAGTTGGGGGCAGGACTACGAGCAGTACTTC. As protein: CASSWGQDYEQYF.

CDR3 coding DNA: TGTGCCAGTAGTACGACAGGGTACGGCAATCAGCCCCAGCATTTT. It translates to CASSTTGYGNQPQHF. The J gene is TRBJ1-5, the V gene TRBV19, with 7 bases fitting TRBD1. CDR1 is LNHDA and CDR2 is SQIVND in the germline V gene (reference sequence). The CDR3 totals 15 residues. The junction had 5 bases not matched to a gene; V was cut back by 4 bases and J by 2 bases.

The rearrangement links TRBV19 to TRBJ1-1; tentative D call: TRBD1 (6 bases). The germline CDR1 and CDR2 sequences are LNHDA and SQIVND (reference sequence). V lost 6 bases and J 0 bases, leaving 11 bases between the germline ends. This CDR3 comprises 14 residues. The CDR3 bases are TGTGCCAGTAGCACGGACAGTTTGAACACTGAAGCTTTCTTT. Translated: CASSTDSLNTEAFF. The full variable domain, its missing parts supplied by reference TRBV19 and TRBJ1-1, is DGGITQSPKYLFRKEGQNVTLSCEQNLNHDAMYWYRQDPGQGLRLIYYSQIVNDFQKGDIAEGYSVSREKKESFPLTVTSAQKNPTAFYLCASSTDSLNTEAFFGQGTRLTVV.

The chain carries TRBV14 and TRBJ1-2; D perhaps matches TRBD1 (5 bases). The germline V gene encodes CDR1 SGHDN and CDR2 FVKESK. Trimming cost V 2 bases and J 5 bases, with 6 bases left between them. This CDR3 has 12 residues. The CDR3 DNA follows: TGTGCCAGCAGCCAATCAGGGTATGGCTACACCTTC. Its translation: CASSQSGYGYTF.

CDR3 protein: CASSENSRGSYNSPLHF. In DNA, the CDR3 is TGTGCCAGCAGTGAAAACTCGAGGGGCTCCTATAATTCACCCCTCCACTTT. The chain has TRBV6-1 and TRBJ1-6; D might be TRBD1 (5 bases). Germline CDR1 and CDR2: MNHNS and SASEGT. The length of the CDR3 is 17 residues. Trimming stripped 2 bases from V and 0 bases from J, with 11 bases between.

This clone was counted a single time. The CDR3 spells CASSSIAGNSYNEQFF. Written as DNA, the CDR3 is TGTGCCAGCAGCTCTATAGCGGGGAACTCCTACAATGAGCAGTTCTTC. The V and J genes are TRBV5-4 and TRBJ2-1, with 8 nucleotides matching TRBD2. The germline CDR1 and CDR2 sequences are SGHNT and YYREEE (reference sequence). The CDR3 length is 16 residues. V lost 3 bases, J lost 0 bases, and 5 bases stayed unmatched.

This rearrangement joins TRBV18 to TRBJ1-1; D possibly corresponds to TRBD1 (6 bases). The V and J ends lost 6 bases and 1 base respectively, with 18 bases between them. This CDR3 comprises 16 residues. CDR1 KGHSH and CDR2 LQKENI come from the germline V gene. The CDR3 nucleotides read TGTGCCAGCTCCCTAGCCTCGGGGGGCGCGAACACTGAAGCTTTCTTT. Its translation is CASSLASGGANTEAFF.

The chain carries TRBV5-4 and TRBJ1-1, with D possibly matching TRBD1 (6 bases). Per the germline V gene, CDR1 is SGHNT and CDR2 is YYREEE (reference sequence). The CDR3 runs 15 residues. Trimming shortened V by 3 bases and J by 0 bases, and 12 bases separated the two germline ends. CDR3: CASSYPRDMNTEAFF. The CDR3 DNA follows: TGTGCCAGCAGCTACCCCAGGGACATGAACACTGAAGCTTTCTTT.

V and J are TRBV3-1 (or the pseudogene TRBV3-2) and TRBJ1-1, with a weak D call TRBD1 (6 bases). The ends were cut back, 2 bases at V and 7 bases at J, with 14 bases in the middle. CDR1 is LGHDT, CDR2 YNNKEL, per germline (reference sequence). The CDR3 has 14 residues. Here the CDR3 reads CASSQNTGSGEAFF. In DNA, the CDR3 is TGTGCCAGCAGCCAAAATACAGGGTCAGGTGAAGCTTTCTTT.